Listed here are 5 T cell receptor beta chains from one sample, sequenced in a study of shared clonotypes between healthy human individuals. Clones were read by immunoSEQ multiplex PCR, and TCRdb kept only the in-frame ones, dropping some. Here the sample spans 110,000 or so clones, around 71% being singletons. The sequencing input was memory CD8+ T cells sorted from blood. Subset: CD45RO+ cells pooled with CCR7-negative TemRA cells. These receptors were obtained from a woman under 40 in good health.

This clone was seen more than once but under ten times. V gene TRBV5-3 combines with J gene TRBJ2-5; 10 positions match TRBD1. TRBV5-3 is labeled an ORF, and its function is uncertain. After removal of 2 bases from V and 5 bases from J, the junction contained 3 bases not matched to a gene. The CDR3 covers 14 residues. The CDR3 DNA is TGTGCCAGAAGCTTTCGGACAGGGGGTGAGACCCAGTACTTC. Its translation is CARSFRTGGETQYF.

This chain uses TRBV28 with TRBJ2-1; 8 bases align to TRBD2. V lost 4 bases to trimming and J lost 4 bases; unmatched junction nucleotides: 21. The CDR3 loop spans 20 amino acids. The V gene's germline CDR1 is MDHEN and CDR2 SYDVKM. The CDR3 DNA follows: TGTGCCAGCAGTTCCGGGGTGATTCGAGCGGGAGTGCCTGGTTACAATGAGCAGTTCTTC. It codes for CASSSGVIRAGVPGYNEQFF.

The chain recombines TRBV25-1 with TRBJ1-3; D remains unclear. The CDR3 contains 14 residues. Germline V gene data show CDR1 as MGHDK and CDR2 as SYGVNS. Trimming removed 4 bases from V and 0 bases from J, with 7 bases in between. CDR3 sequence reads: CASSGSSSGNTIYF. The CDR3 region has the DNA TGTGCCAGCAGTGGGTCCAGCTCTGGAAACACCATATATTTT.

This clone was seen a single time. This sequence is one base from a far larger clone and is likely a read error. Here the CDR3 DNA reads TGTGCCAGCCAGTGGGAGGTTTGGGACGAGCAGTACTTC. Translation gives CASQWEVWDEQYF. The chain employs TRBV2 and TRBJ2-7; the D gene is possibly TRBD2 (6 bases). Trimming cost V 8 bases and J 5 bases, with 16 bases left between them. CDR1 and CDR2 from the germline V gene are SNHLY and FYNNEI. This CDR3 is built from 13 residues.

This clone showed up just a few times. The chain combines TRBV6-1 with TRBJ2-3; tentative D call: TRBD2 (6 bases). In germline, CDR1 is MNHNS, CDR2 SASEGT. The CDR3 is 15 residues long. Trimming left V 8 bases short and J 2 bases short, with 17 bases between. CDR3 region: CASLRGEADTDTQYF. DNA of the CDR3: TGTGCCAGCCTACGCGGGGAAGCGGACACAGATACGCAGTATTTT.